This T cell receptor (beta chain) was retrieved from a study of blood T cell dynamics during melanoma immunotherapy. A fixed DNA input of 300 to 350 ng was used per bulk PBMC sample. The data were produced by immunoSEQ multiplex PCR, yet TCRdb's version contains in-frame clones alone and is incomplete. The table shows fewer than 30,000 clones, with approximately 80% occurring only once. The germline V gene encodes CDR1 MDHEN and CDR2 SYDVKM. After removal of 6 bases from V and 2 bases from J, the junction contained 6 bases not matched to a gene. CDR3 length: 14 residues. The time point: week 3, after first cycle of checkpoint inhibitor.

This clonotype originated in a human donor with melanoma. The V call is TRBV28, the J call TRBJ2-7; 8 bases fit TRBD1. The material sequenced was blood, taken from a patient treated with checkpoint blockade. The DNA of the CDR3 is TGTGCCAGCAGCTCTAGGACAGGGACCTACGAGCAGTACTTC. This translates into CASSSRTGTYEQYF.